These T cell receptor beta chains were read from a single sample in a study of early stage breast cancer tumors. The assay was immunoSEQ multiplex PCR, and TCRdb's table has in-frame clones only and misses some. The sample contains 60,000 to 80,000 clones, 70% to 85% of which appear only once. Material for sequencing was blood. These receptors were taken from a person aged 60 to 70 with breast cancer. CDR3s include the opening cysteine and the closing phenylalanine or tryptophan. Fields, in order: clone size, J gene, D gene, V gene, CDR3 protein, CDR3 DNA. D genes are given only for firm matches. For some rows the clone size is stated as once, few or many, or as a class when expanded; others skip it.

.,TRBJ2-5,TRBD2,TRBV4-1,CASSHAVGGEETQYF,TGCGCCAGCAGCCATGCCGTCGGGGGGGAAGAGACCCAGTACTTC
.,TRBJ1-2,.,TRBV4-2,CASSPLEGNYGYTF,TGTGCCAGCAGCCCCTTAGAGGGAAACTATGGCTACACCTTC
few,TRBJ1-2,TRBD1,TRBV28,CASTGGGTGFLGGYTF,TGTGCCAGCACGGGTGGCGGGACAGGGTTTTTGGGTGGCTACACCTTC
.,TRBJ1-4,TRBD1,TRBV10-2,CASSGQGPATNEKLFF,TGCGCCAGCAGTGGACAGGGTCCTGCAACTAATGAAAAACTGTTTTTT
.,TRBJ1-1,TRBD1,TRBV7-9,CASSLTGGGTEAFF,TGTGCCAGCAGCTTGACAGGGGGGGGCACTGAAGCTTTCTTT
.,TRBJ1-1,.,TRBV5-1,CASSFGTSSTEAFF,TGCGCCAGCAGCTTCGGGACGTCGAGCACTGAAGCTTTCTTT
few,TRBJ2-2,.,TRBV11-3,CASSSRSNTGELFF,TGTGCCAGCAGCTCCAGATCGAACACCGGGGAGCTGTTTTTT
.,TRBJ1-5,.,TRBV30,CAWSVRGGLSNQPQHF,TGTGCCTGGAGTGTACGTGGGGGACTAAGCAATCAGCCCCAGCATTTT
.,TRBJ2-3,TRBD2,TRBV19,CASSINRYPTTSGRLSTDTQYF,TGTGCCAGTAGTATAAATAGGTATCCCACAACTAGCGGGAGACTGTCCACAGATACGCAGTATTTT
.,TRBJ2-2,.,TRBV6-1,CASRGTGDTGELFF,TGTGCCAGCAGGGGGACTGGGGACACCGGGGAGCTGTTTTTT
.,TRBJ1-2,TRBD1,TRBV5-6,CASSSTGGADYGYTF,TGTGCCAGCAGCTCTACAGGGGGAGCGGACTATGGCTACACCTTC
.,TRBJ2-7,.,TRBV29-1,CSVDEQYF,TGCAGCGTTGACGAGCAGTACTTC
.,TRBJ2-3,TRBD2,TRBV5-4,CASSFPGAAGGTDTQYF,TGTGCCAGCAGCTTCCCTGGGGCAGCGGGGGGCACAGATACGCAGTATTTT
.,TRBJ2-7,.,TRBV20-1,CSARVLEQYF,TGCAGTGCTAGAGTATTGGAGCAGTACTTC
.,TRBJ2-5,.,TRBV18,CASSPRDFQETQYF,TGTGCCAGCTCACCACGTGATTTCCAAGAGACCCAGTACTTC
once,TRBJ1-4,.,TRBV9,CASSVVGARGEKLFF,TGTGCCAGCAGCGTAGTAGGGGCGCGGGGGGAAAAACTGTTTTTT